This T cell receptor (beta chain) emerged from a study of cytomegalovirus exposure and HLA in healthy donors. Deletions cut 1 base from V and 1 base from J, with 7 bases between. This CDR3 spans 14 amino acids. CDR1 and CDR2 (germline): LNHNV, YYDKDF (reference sequence). PCR employed 60 Vbeta and 13 Jbeta primers. The data were produced by immunoSEQ multiplex PCR, yet TCRdb's version contains in-frame clones alone and is incomplete. The profile shows around 190,000 clones, approximately 80% of them singletons. The chain couples TRBV15 to TRBJ2-5, with D maybe TRBD1 (6 bases). This TCR was recovered from a woman in her 40s in good health and CMV-seronegative. Sequenced input: PBMCs. The CDR3 here is CATSRGTVQETQYF. The CDR3 region has the DNA TGTGCCACCAGCAGAGGGACAGTCCAAGAGACCCAGTACTTC.